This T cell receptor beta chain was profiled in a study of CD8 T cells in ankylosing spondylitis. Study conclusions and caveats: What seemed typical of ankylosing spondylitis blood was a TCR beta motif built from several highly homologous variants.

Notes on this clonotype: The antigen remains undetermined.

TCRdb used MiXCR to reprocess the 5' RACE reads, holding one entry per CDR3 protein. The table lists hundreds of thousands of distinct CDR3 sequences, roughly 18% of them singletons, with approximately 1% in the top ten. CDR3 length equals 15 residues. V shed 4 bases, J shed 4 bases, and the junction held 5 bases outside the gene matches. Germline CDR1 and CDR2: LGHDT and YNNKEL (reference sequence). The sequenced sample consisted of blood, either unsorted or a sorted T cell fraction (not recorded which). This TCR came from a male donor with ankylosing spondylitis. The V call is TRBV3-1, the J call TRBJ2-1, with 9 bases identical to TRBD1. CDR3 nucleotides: TGTGCCAGCAGCCGCGGGACAGGGTTATACAATGAGCAGTTCTTC. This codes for CASSRGTGLYNEQFF.